This T cell receptor (beta chain) was observed in a study of cytomegalovirus exposure and HLA in healthy donors. Whole-study results and caveats: The authors enumerated over 150 TCR beta chains as linked to cytomegalovirus. Among TCR sequences, most were rare, though some public TCRs appeared in many donors.

TCRdb's copy holds only in-frame clones and misses some; the assay was immunoSEQ multiplex PCR. The sample records 100,000 to 150,000 clones, approximately 89% being singletons. The CDR3 runs to 11 residues. Germline V gene sequence: CDR1 MDHEN, CDR2 SYDVKM. The germline V and J ends were trimmed by 5 bases and 10 bases, with 11 bases remaining between them. Notes on this clone: The antigen remains unidentified.

The study drew the donors from its approximately 120-subject validation cohort, separate from the 666-subject first cohort. This receptor was obtained from a woman between 18 and 30 years old in good health and CMV-seronegative. Sequences were obtained from PBMCs. V is TRBV28 and J is TRBJ1-1, with a weak D call TRBD1 (5 bases). CDR3: CASSQGGGAFF. The CDR3 nucleotides read TGTGCCAGCAGTCAGGGCGGTGGAGCTTTCTTT.